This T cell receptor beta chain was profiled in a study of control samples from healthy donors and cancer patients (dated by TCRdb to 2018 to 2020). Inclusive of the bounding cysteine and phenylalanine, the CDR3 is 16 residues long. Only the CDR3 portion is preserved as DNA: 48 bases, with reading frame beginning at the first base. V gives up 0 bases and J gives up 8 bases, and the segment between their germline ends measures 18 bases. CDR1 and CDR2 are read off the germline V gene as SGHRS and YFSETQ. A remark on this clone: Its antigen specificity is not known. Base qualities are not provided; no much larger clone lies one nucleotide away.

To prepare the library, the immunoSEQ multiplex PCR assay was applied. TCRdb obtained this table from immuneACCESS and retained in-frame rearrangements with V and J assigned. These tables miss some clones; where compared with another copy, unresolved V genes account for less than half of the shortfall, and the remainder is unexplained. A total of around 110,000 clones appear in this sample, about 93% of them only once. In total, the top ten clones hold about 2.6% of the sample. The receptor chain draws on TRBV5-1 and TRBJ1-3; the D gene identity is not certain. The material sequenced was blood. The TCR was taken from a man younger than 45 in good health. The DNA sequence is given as TGCGCCAGCAGCTTGGCCGGTCTGAACGGAGTAGACACCATATATTTT. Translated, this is CASSLAGLNGVDTIYF.